A selection of T cell receptor beta chains follows, all from one sample in a study of blood T cell repertoires in COVID-19. Clones were sequenced by immunoSEQ multiplex PCR, and TCRdb holds only the in-frame ones, with some missing. The data hold roughly 180,000 clones, with over 70% observed a single time. Sequencing input: PBMCs or T cells enriched from blood (not recorded which). The receptor set was obtained from an older woman who had recovered from COVID-19. Each CDR3 is given with its conserved first and last residue. The D gene is left open where the match is weak. The listing skips clone size in some rows; elsewhere it reads once, few, many or a size class.

size: .
J: TRBJ2-7
V: TRBV10-2
D: .
DNA: TGCGCCAGCACTCCCGGGACAATCCTCTACGAGCAGTACTTC
CDR3: CASTPGTILYEQYF

size: .
J: TRBJ2-1
V: TRBV9
D: TRBD2
DNA: TGTGCCAGCAGCCTCCAACTAGCGGAGTACAATGAGCAGTTCTTC
CDR3: CASSLQLAEYNEQFF

size: .
J: TRBJ2-7
V: TRBV27
D: TRBD1
DNA: TGTGCCAGCAGTTTAGTAGGACAGGGAGCCTACGAGCAGTACTTC
CDR3: CASSLVGQGAYEQYF

size: .
J: TRBJ1-2
V: TRBV20-1
D: .
DNA: TGCAGTGCCGTTCCCGGGTATGGCTACACCTTC
CDR3: CSAVPGYGYTF

size: .
J: TRBJ1-5
V: TRBV20-1
D: TRBD1
DNA: TGCAGTGCTAGTCGCGGACAGGTTCGGAATCAGCCCCAGCATTTT
CDR3: CSASRGQVRNQPQHF

size: .
J: TRBJ2-7
V: TRBV5-1
D: .
DNA: TGCGCCAGCAGGGGGGGGACAATCGAGCAGTACTTC
CDR3: CASRGGTIEQYF

size: .
J: TRBJ1-3
V: TRBV5-1
D: .
DNA: TGCGCCAGCAGCTTGGTGGCGGACAGTTTCTCTGGAAACACCATATATTTT
CDR3: CASSLVADSFSGNTIYF

size: once
J: TRBJ1-1
V: TRBV27
D: TRBD1
DNA: TGTGCCAGTACCCCAGGGGGCCCGAACACTGAAGCTTTCTTT
CDR3: CASTPGGPNTEAFF

size: .
J: TRBJ2-7
V: TRBV20-1
D: .
DNA: TGCAGTGCTAGTGCATCCGGAGATACCTACGAGCAGTACTTC
CDR3: CSASASGDTYEQYF

size: .
J: TRBJ1-2
V: TRBV28
D: TRBD1
DNA: TGTGCCAGCAGTTTAGACAACAGGGGCTATGGCTACACCTTC
CDR3: CASSLDNRGYGYTF

size: .
J: TRBJ1-2
V: TRBV6-5
D: .
DNA: TGTGCCAGCAGTTACTCTTCAGGCCGAAACTATGGCTACACCTTC
CDR3: CASSYSSGRNYGYTF

size: .
J: TRBJ2-3
V: TRBV5-1
D: .
DNA: TGCGCCAGCAGCCCAATCACAGGGTCAGATACGCAGTATTTT
CDR3: CASSPITGSDTQYF

size: few
J: TRBJ2-7
V: TRBV7-8
D: .
DNA: TGTGCCAGCAGCTATAGTCACTCAACTTACGAGCAGTACTTC
CDR3: CASSYSHSTYEQYF

size: .
J: TRBJ1-4
V: TRBV7-8
D: .
DNA: TGTGCCAGCAGCCCTGGACACTTTGAAAAACTGTTTTTT
CDR3: CASSPGHFEKLFF

size: .
J: TRBJ2-7
V: TRBV12-3/TRBV12-4
D: .
DNA: TGTGCCAGCAGTTTACAGGAGGTCTACGAGCAGTACTTC
CDR3: CASSLQEVYEQYF

size: .
J: TRBJ2-3
V: TRBV3-1/TRBV3-2
D: TRBD2
DNA: TGTGCCAGCAGCCGAATGACTAGCGGGGGCCGCAGGGATACGCAGTATTTT
CDR3: CASSRMTSGGRRDTQYF

size: .
J: TRBJ2-2
V: TRBV10-3
D: .
DNA: TGTGCCATCAGTGTGGTTGGGGGAGGCTATGGGACCGGGGAGCTGTTTTTT
CDR3: CAISVVGGGYGTGELFF

size: few
J: TRBJ1-5
V: TRBV2
D: TRBD1
DNA: TGTGCCAGCACCTCGGTCAGGGGGCGCGGCAGCAATCAGCCCCAGCATTTT
CDR3: CASTSVRGRGSNQPQHF

size: .
J: TRBJ2-1
V: TRBV15
D: TRBD1
DNA: TGTGCCACCAGCAGAGACACGGGACAGAAGGTCTTC
CDR3: CATSRDTGQKVF

size: .
J: TRBJ1-2
V: TRBV7-8
D: .
DNA: TGTGCCAGCAGCTTAGCTCCGTCTACCTATGGCTACACCTTC
CDR3: CASSLAPSTYGYTF

size: .
J: TRBJ1-4
V: TRBV3-1/TRBV3-2
D: .
DNA: TGTGCCAGCAGCCCAGCGGCCTACTATAATGAAAAACTGTTTTTT
CDR3: CASSPAAYYNEKLFF

size: .
J: TRBJ2-3
V: TRBV5-4
D: TRBD2
DNA: TGTGCCAGCAGGAAGATGGGCGGGGGGCTTCGAGATACGCAGTATTTT
CDR3: CASRKMGGGLRDTQYF

size: .
J: TRBJ1-4
V: TRBV19
D: .
DNA: TGTGCCAACCCATGGGGGGGGGATGAAAAACTGTTTTTT
CDR3: CANPWGGDEKLFF

size: .
J: TRBJ1-6
V: TRBV4-1
D: TRBD1
DNA: TGCGCCAGCAGCCAGTCAGTCGGGACAGGGGGCTGGAATTCACCCCTCCACTTT
CDR3: CASSQSVGTGGWNSPLHF

size: once
J: TRBJ1-6
V: TRBV28
D: TRBD1
DNA: TGTGCCAGCAGTTTATCCGGGACAGGGCTTTTGGAATTGAGTTCACCCCTCCACTTT
CDR3: CASSLSGTGLLELSSPLHF

size: .
J: TRBJ1-2
V: TRBV30
D: .
DNA: TGTGCCTGGAGATCCCTCTACTATGGCTACACCTTC
CDR3: CAWRSLYYGYTF

size: .
J: TRBJ2-2
V: TRBV19
D: TRBD2
DNA: TGTGCCAGTAGGACACCGGGACTAAGGGCACGGTCCGGGGAGCTGTTTTTT
CDR3: CASRTPGLRARSGELFF

size: .
J: TRBJ2-2
V: TRBV11-3
D: .
DNA: TGTGCCAGCAGCCGATCCGGACAGCTTCTGAACACCGGGGAGCTGTTTTTT
CDR3: CASSRSGQLLNTGELFF

size: .
J: TRBJ1-1
V: TRBV7-9
D: .
DNA: TGTGCCAGCAGCCCAATTAACAGGGCTGAAGCTTTCTTT
CDR3: CASSPINRAEAFF

size: .
J: TRBJ2-7
V: TRBV29-1
D: TRBD2
DNA: TGCAGCGTTTGGGGGGGTGGCGAGCAGTACTTC
CDR3: CSVWGGGEQYF

size: .
J: TRBJ1-5
V: TRBV4-1
D: TRBD1
DNA: TGCGCCAGCAGCCGGGTACACAGGGGGTTTCAGCCCCAGCATTTT
CDR3: CASSRVHRGFQPQHF

size: .
J: TRBJ2-6
V: TRBV10-3
D: TRBD2
DNA: TGTGCCATCAGCGACCCCCAGGGACTAGCGTCTGGGGCCAACGTCCTGACTTTC
CDR3: CAISDPQGLASGANVLTF